The 2 T cell receptor beta chains below come from one sample, sequenced in a study of CD8 T cells in ankylosing spondylitis. From the 5' RACE reads, TCRdb called clonotypes with MiXCR, one entry per CDR3 protein. The table lists 10,000 to 15,000 distinct CDR3 sequences, 2.5% to 3% of them singletons, with 8.5% to 9.5% in the top ten. The sample comprised blood, either unsorted or a sorted T cell fraction (not recorded which). These receptors all stem from a male donor with ankylosing spondylitis or in good health (not recorded which).

Many counts were recorded for this clonotype. The rearrangement joins TRBV9 to TRBJ2-7; 7 nucleotides agree with TRBD1. The germline V gene has CDR1 SGDLS and CDR2 YYNGEE. V trimming: 0 bases; J trimming: 4 bases; junction bases outside the gene matches: 4. The CDR3 runs to 14 residues. CDR3 sequence (DNA): TGTGCCAGCAGCGTAGAGAGCAGGGGGTACGAGCAGTACTTC. Translation gives CASSVESRGYEQYF. The whole variable domain, remainder taken from reference TRBV9 and TRBJ2-7, is DSGVTQTPKHLITATGQRVTLRCSPRSGDLSVYWYQQSLDQGLQFLIQYYNGEERAKGNILERFSAQQFPDLHSELNLSSLELGDSALYFCASSVESRGYEQYFGPGTRLTVT.

This clonotype was picked up many times. The chain joins TRBV9 to TRBJ1-1; 8 bases agree with TRBD1. V shed 0 bases and J 1 base; nucleotides not matched to a gene: 5. The CDR3 runs 16 residues. Germline V lookup: CDR1 SGDLS, CDR2 YYNGEE. The DNA for the CDR3 is TGTGCCAGCAGCGTAGCCCCTGGGACAGGGAACACTGAAGCTTTCTTT. Protein: CASSVAPGTGNTEAFF.